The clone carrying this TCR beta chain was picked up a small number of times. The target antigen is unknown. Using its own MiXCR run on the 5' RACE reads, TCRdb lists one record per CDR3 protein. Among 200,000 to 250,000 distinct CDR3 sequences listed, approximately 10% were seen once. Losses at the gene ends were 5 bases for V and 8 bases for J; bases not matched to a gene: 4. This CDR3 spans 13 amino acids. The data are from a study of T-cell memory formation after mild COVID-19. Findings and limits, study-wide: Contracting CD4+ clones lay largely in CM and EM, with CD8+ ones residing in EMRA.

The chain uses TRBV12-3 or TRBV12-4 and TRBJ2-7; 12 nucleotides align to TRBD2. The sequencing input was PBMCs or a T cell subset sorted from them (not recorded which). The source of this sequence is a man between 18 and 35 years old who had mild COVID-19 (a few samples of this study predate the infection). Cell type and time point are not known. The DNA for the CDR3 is TGTGCCAGCAGTCTTACTAGCGGGGGGAAGCAGTACTTC. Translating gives CASSLTSGGKQYF.